There are many counts of the clone carrying this T cell receptor beta chain. Its target is unknown. The record originates from a study of CD8 T cells in ankylosing spondylitis. General observations from the study: A TCR beta motif made of fewer than ten highly homologous variants seemed typical of ankylosing spondylitis blood. Researchers reportedly found disease-linked clones significantly enriched in matched ankylosing spondylitis synovial fluid.

From the 5' RACE reads, TCRdb called clonotypes with MiXCR, one entry per CDR3 protein. The data contain around 890,000 distinct CDR3 sequences, about 11% of them singletons. The CDR3 has 15 residues. The ends were cut back, 3 bases at V and 12 bases at J, with 18 bases in the middle. V and J are TRBV12-3 or TRBV12-4 and TRBJ2-6, with D perhaps TRBD1 (5 bases). The sequence derives from a male donor with ankylosing spondylitis. Sequencing input: blood, either unsorted or a sorted T cell fraction (not recorded which). Here the CDR3 reads CASSFSGSGAPVLTF. As DNA, the CDR3 is TGTGCCAGCAGTTTTAGTGGGTCTGGGGCCCCCGTCCTGACTTTC.